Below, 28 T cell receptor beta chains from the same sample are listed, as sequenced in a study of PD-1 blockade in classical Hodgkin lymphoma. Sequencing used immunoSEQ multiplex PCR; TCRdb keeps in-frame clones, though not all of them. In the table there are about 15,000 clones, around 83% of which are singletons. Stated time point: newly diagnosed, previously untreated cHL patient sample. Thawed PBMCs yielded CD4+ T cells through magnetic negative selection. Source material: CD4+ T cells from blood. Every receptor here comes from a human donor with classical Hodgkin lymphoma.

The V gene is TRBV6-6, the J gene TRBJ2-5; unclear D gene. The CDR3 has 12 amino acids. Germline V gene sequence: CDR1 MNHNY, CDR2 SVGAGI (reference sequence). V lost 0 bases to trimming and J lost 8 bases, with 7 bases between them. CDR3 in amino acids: CASSYSKETQYF. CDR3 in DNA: TGTGCCAGCAGTTACTCGAAGGAAACCCAGTACTTC.

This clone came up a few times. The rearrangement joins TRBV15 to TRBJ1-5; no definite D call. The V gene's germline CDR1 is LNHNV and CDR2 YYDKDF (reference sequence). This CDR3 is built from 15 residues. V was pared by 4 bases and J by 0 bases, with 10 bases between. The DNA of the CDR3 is TGTGCCACCAGCATAAGGCTAAATAGCAATCAGCCCCAGCATTTT. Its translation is CATSIRLNSNQPQHF.

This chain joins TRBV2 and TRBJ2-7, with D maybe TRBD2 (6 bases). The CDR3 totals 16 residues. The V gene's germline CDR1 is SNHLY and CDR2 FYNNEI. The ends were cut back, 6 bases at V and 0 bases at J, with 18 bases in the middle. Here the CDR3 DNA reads TGTGCCAGCAGGGATTCTGGAGGGGCTAACTCCTACGAGCAGTACTTC. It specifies CASRDSGGANSYEQYF.

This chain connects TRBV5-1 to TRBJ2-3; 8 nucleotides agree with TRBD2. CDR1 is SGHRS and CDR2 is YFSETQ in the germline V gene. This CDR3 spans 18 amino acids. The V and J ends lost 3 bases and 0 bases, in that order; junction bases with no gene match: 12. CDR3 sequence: CASSYLSGVWISTDTQYF. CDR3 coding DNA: TGCGCCAGCAGCTATCTTAGCGGGGTATGGATTAGCACAGATACGCAGTATTTT.

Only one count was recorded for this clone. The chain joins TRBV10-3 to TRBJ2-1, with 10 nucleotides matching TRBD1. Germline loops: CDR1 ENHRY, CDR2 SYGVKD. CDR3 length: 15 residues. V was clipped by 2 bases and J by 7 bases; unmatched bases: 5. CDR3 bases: TGTGCCATCAGTGAGGACAGGGGGCGCGTAAATGAGCAGTTCTTC. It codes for CAISEDRGRVNEQFF.

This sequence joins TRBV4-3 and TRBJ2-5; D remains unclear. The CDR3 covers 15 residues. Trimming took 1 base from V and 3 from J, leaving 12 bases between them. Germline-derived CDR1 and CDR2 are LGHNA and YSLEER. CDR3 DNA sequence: TGCGCCAGCAGCCAAGCTTCCCGCTTCGAAGAGACCCAGTACTTC. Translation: CASSQASRFEETQYF.

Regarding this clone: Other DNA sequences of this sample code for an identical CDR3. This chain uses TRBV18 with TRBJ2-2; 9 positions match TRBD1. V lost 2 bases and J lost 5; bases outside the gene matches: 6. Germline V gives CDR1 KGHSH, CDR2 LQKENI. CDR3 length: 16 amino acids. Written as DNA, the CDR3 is TGTGCCAGCTCACCAAGAGGCGGGACAGGGACCGGGGAGCTGTTTTTT. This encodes CASSPRGGTGTGELFF.

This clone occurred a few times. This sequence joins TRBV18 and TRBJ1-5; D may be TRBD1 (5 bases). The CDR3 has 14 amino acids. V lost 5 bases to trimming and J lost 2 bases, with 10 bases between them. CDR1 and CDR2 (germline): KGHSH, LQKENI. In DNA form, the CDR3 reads TGTGCCAGCTCAGGGGCCGTCGGCAATCAGCCCCAGCATTTT. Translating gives CASSGAVGNQPQHF.

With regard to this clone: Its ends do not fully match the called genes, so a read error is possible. The CDR3 region has the DNA TGTGCCAGCAGCCTGGGGGGGGTCTGGACTAGTGAGGGGAATTTT. It codes for CASSLGGVWTSEGNF. V and J are TRBV7-2 and TRBJ2-3; 7 bases agree with TRBD2. CDR1 SGHTA and CDR2 FQGNSA come from the germline V gene. This CDR3 is 15 amino acids long.

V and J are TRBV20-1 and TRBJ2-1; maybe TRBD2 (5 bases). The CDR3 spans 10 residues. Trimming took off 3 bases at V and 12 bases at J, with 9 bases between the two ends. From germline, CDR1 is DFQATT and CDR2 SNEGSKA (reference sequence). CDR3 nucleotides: TGCAGTGCTAGCCGGACTGTGCAGTTCTTC. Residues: CSASRTVQFF.

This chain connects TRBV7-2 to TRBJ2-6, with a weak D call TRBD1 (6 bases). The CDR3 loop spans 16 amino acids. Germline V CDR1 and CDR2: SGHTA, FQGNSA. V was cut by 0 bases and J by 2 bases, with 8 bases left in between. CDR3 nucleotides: TGTGCCAGCAGCTTAGCAAACAGGGCTGGGGCCAACGTCCTGACTTTC. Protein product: CASSLANRAGANVLTF. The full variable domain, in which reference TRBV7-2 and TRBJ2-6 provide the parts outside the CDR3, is GAGVSQSPSNKVTEKGKDVELRCDPISGHTALYWYRQSLGQGLEFLIYFQGNSAPDKSGLPSDRFSAERTGGSVSTLTIQRTQQEDSAVYLCASSLANRAGANVLTFGAGSRLTVL.

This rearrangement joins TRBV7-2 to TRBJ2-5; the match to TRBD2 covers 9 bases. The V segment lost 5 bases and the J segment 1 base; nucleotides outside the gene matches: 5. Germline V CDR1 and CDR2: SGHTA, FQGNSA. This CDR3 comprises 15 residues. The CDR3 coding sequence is TGTGCCAGCAGCCCGACTAGCGGCATCCAAGAGACCCAGTACTTC. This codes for CASSPTSGIQETQYF. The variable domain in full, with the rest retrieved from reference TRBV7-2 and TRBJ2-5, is GAGVSQSPSNKVTEKGKDVELRCDPISGHTALYWYRQSLGQGLEFLIYFQGNSAPDKSGLPSDRFSAERTGGSVSTLTIQRTQQEDSAVYLCASSPTSGIQETQYFGPGTRLLVL.

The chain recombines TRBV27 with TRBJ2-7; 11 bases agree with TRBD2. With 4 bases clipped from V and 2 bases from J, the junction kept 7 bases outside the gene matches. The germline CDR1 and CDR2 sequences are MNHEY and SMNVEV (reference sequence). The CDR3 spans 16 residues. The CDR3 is CASSSLSGRVTYEQYF. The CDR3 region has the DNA TGTGCCAGCAGTTCCCTTAGCGGGAGGGTCACCTACGAGCAGTACTTC.

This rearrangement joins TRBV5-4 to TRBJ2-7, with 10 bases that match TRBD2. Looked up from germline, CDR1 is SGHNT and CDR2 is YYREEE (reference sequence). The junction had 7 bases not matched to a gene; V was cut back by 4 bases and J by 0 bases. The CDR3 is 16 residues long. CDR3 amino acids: CASSRGASGSSYEQYF. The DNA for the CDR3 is TGTGCCAGCAGCCGAGGGGCTAGCGGGAGCTCCTACGAGCAGTACTTC.

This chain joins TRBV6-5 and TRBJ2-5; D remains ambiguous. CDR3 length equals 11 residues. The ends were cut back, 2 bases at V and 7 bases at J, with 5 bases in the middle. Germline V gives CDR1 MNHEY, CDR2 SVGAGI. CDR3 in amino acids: CASSYLGTQYF. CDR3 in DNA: TGTGCCAGCAGTTACCTGGGGACCCAGTACTTC.

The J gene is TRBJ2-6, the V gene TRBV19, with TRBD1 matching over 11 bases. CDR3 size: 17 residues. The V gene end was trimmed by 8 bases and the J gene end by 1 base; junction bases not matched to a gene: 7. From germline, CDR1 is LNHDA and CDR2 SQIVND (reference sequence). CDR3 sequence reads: CASAGTGGWSGANVLTF. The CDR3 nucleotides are TGTGCCAGTGCCGGGACAGGGGGATGGTCTGGGGCCAACGTCCTGACTTTC.

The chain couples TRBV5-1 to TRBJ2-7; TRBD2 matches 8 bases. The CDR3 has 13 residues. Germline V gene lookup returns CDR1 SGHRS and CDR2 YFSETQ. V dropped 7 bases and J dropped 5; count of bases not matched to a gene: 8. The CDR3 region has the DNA TGCGCCAGCGGCATAGCGGGATCCCACGAGCAGTACTTC. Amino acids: CASGIAGSHEQYF.

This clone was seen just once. Here the CDR3 DNA reads TGTGCCAGCAGCGCGATTTTAGCGGAATACAATGAGCAGTTCTTC. Protein product: CASSAILAEYNEQFF. V usage is TRBV7-2 and J usage is TRBJ2-1; D might be TRBD2 (6 bases). Trimming took off 5 bases at V and 4 bases at J, with 15 bases between the two ends. The CDR3 extends over 15 amino acids. Germline CDR1 reads SGHTA; CDR2 reads FQGNSA.

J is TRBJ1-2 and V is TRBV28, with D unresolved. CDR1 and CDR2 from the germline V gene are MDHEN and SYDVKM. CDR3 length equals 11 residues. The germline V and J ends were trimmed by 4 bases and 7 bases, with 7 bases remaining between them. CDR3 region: CASSYLVGYTF. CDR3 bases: TGTGCCAGCAGTTACCTCGTTGGCTACACCTTC.

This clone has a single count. In DNA form, the CDR3 reads TGCGCCAGCAGCTACTGGACAGGGGTTGGAAACACCATATATTTT. Residues: CASSYWTGVGNTIYF. The rearrangement joins TRBV5-1 to TRBJ1-3; 9 bases are shared with TRBD1. The V segment lost 3 bases and the J segment 3 bases; nucleotides outside the gene matches: 4. This CDR3 is 15 amino acids long. Germline V gene data show CDR1 as SGHRS and CDR2 as YFSETQ. The variable domain in full, with the rest retrieved from reference TRBV5-1 and TRBJ1-3, is KAGVTQTPRYLIKTRGQQVTLSCSPISGHRSVSWYQQTPGQGLQFLFEYFSETQRNKGNFPGRFSGRQFSNSRSEMNVSTLELGDSALYLCASSYWTGVGNTIYFGEGSWLTVV.

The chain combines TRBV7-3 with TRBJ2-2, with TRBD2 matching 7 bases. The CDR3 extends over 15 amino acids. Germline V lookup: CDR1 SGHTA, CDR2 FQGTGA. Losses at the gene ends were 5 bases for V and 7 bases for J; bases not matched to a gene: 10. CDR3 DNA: TGTGCCAGCAGCCCCGGGCGGGAGTTTGGCGGGGAGCTGTTTTTT. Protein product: CASSPGREFGGELFF.

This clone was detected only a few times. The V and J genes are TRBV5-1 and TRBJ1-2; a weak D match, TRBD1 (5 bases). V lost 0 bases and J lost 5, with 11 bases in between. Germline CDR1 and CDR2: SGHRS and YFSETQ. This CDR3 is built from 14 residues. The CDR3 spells CASSLVGDWYGYTF. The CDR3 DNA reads TGCGCCAGCAGCTTGGTGGGGGATTGGTATGGCTACACCTTC.

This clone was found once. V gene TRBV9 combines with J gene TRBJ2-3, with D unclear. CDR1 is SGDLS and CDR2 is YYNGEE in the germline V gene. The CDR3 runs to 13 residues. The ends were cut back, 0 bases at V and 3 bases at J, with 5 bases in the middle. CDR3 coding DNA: TGTGCCAGCAGCGTAGGTCAAACAGATACGCAGTATTTT. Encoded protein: CASSVGQTDTQYF.

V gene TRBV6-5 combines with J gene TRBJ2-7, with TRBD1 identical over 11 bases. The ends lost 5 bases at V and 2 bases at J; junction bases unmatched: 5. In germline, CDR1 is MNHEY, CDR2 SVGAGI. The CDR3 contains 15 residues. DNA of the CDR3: TGTGCCAGCAGTCGGGACAGGGGGTTGACCTACGAGCAGTACTTC. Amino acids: CASSRDRGLTYEQYF.

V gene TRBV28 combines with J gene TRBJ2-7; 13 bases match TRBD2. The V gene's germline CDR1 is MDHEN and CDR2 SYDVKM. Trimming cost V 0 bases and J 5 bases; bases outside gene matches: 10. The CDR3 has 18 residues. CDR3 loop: CASSLWGLLAGGRDEQYF. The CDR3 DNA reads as TGTGCCAGCAGTTTATGGGGCCTACTAGCGGGAGGGCGCGACGAGCAGTACTTC.

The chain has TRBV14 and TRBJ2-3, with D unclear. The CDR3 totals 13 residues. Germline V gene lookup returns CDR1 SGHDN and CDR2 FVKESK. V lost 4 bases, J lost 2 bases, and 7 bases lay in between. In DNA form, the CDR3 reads TGTGCCAGCAGCCGGGCCCTCACAGATACGCAGTATTTT. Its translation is CASSRALTDTQYF.

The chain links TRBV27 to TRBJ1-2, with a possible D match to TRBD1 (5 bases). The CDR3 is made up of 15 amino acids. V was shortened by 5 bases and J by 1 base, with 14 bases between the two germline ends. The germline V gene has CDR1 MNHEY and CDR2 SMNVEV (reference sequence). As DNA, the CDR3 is TGTGCCAGCAGTCCAATAGACAGCCTTAACTATGGCTACACCTTC. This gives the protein CASSPIDSLNYGYTF.

For the CDR3, the DNA is TGTGCCAGCAGCTTAGTGGGACTAGCGGAGACGCAGTATTTT. Its protein product is CASSLVGLAETQYF. V usage is TRBV7-2 and J usage is TRBJ2-3; 11 bases agree with TRBD2. The CDR3 is made up of 14 amino acids. Trimming at V came to 1 base and at J to 9 bases, leaving 3 bases not matched to a gene. Germline V gene sequence: CDR1 SGHTA, CDR2 FQGNSA.